This TCR beta chain was observed in a study of blood T cell repertoires in COVID-19. Across the whole study: COVID-19 samples, acute and convalescent, were from the United States, Italy and Spain.

V lost 6 bases and J 0 bases, leaving 11 bases between the germline ends. The CDR3 has 14 amino acids. Germline V gene lookup returns CDR1 KGHSH and CDR2 LQKENI. The assay was immunoSEQ multiplex PCR, and TCRdb's table has in-frame clones only and misses some. The sample lists under 300,000 clones, about 91% occurring once. This rearrangement joins TRBV18 to TRBJ1-2; the D gene is possibly TRBD1 (5 bases). The sequenced material came from PBMCs or T cells enriched from blood (not recorded which). The clonotype originates from a woman aged 40 to 50 with acute COVID-19. CDR3 sequence: CASSSGDPNYGYTF. The CDR3 DNA is TGTGCCAGCTCCTCGGGGGACCCTAACTATGGCTACACCTTC.